The present T cell receptor (beta chain) was sequenced within a study of CD8+ T cells in alopecia areata. Study-wide findings and caveats: Scalp clonality, along with expanded CD8+ clones among the top 100, was significantly decreased by tofacitinib. Patients shared TCRs less clearly than mice did, possibly for HLA-related reasons.

Comment on this clone: Its antigen is currently unknown.

It was cDNA, reverse transcribed from extracted RNA, that served as the sequencing template. This table comes from immunoSEQ multiplex PCR, and its TCRdb copy is limited to in-frame clones, with some not included. The repertoire has some 120,000 clones, around 53% of them found once; the top ten carry 9.5% to 15%. This sample's treatment: oral pan-JAK inhibitor, 5-10 mg twice daily. Per the germline V gene, CDR1 is MNHEY and CDR2 is SVGAGI. V was trimmed by 5 bases and J by 0 bases, leaving 13 bases between them. This CDR3 region has 15 residues. Material: CD8+ T cells sorted from blood, obtained at week 24, from a patient treated with tofacitinib. The chain has TRBV6-5 and TRBJ1-1; weak D call: TRBD1 (5 bases). This TCR was sampled from a human donor with alopecia areata. In nucleotides, the CDR3 is TGTGCCAGCAGTAACAGGCCTAACATGAACACTGAAGCTTTCTTT. It translates to CASSNRPNMNTEAFF.